This entry describes one TCR beta chain. What antigen it recognizes has not been identified. Base qualities are not recorded, but no much larger clone differs from it by a single base. This entry comes from a study of blood T cell repertoires in COVID-19 (dated by TCRdb to 2019 to 2021). Context from the whole study: Samples covering the acute and convalescent phases of COVID-19 were provided by collaborators in the United States, Italy and Spain. A freely available public database, intended as a resource for researchers studying the immune response to SARS-CoV-2, is where the repertoires were released. Samples came from the ongoing ImmuneRACE study (first 160 participants) plus 1,254 subjects from 6 global collaborators. Where available, HLA class I and class II types were obtained from metadata supplied by the sample provider rather than from assay-based typing. The dataset comprised deeply sampled blood TCRbeta repertoires from subjects exposed to, actively infected with, or recovered from COVID-19. The material from the prospective study consisted of cDNA or gDNA derived from T cells, B-cell-depleted T cells, or PBMCs. A de-identified subject ID, COVID-19 status, age in years and sex were almost always included in the sample metadata. Study-level results and caveats: Clinical and demographic metadata were provided uncurated, with the amount varying by source and participant.

V is pruned by 5 bases and J by 5 bases, leaving 6 bases of the junction without a gene match. From cysteine to phenylalanine, the CDR3 is 13 amino acids long. Only CDR3 DNA is held: 39 bases, read in frame from base 1. CDR1 is given as SGHRS and CDR2 as YFSETQ, both from the germline V gene. TCRbeta CDR3 regions were amplified from genomic DNA using the immunoSEQ Assay, a bias-controlled multiplex PCR. In the original analysis: The number of nucleated cells in each sample was estimated by amplification of reference gene primers within the assay. Sequence reads were collapsed and filtered to measure the absolute abundance of every unique TCRbeta CDR3 rearrangement. For each sample, productive Simpson clonality was calculated by taking the square root of Simpson's diversity index across productive rearrangements. In its TCRdb copy, this immuneACCESS table keeps in-frame sequences only and misses some clones. Where compared with another copy, unresolved V genes explain less than half of these, and the others have no known cause. The D gene and trimming were derived from the DNA, and the V and J assignments and clone size from that table. The sample contains just over 650,000 clones, 85% to 90% of them found a single time. Under 0.3% of the sample is held by the ten biggest clonotypes.

The collaborating institutions used their own protocols to collect whole blood in K2EDTA tubes. For TCRbeta analysis, collaborators shipped samples in one of three forms: frozen whole blood, isolated PBMCs, or DNA extracted from either of those sample types. The V and J genes are TRBV5-1 and TRBJ2-7; TRBD1 lines up with 8 middle nucleotides. The sequenced sample consisted of peripheral blood. The receptor was isolated from a woman aged 18 to 35 with acute or convalescent COVID-19. Here the CDR3 is given as CASSYPGGHEQYF. The DNA reads TGCGCCAGCAGTTACCCAGGGGGCCACGAGCAGTACTTC.